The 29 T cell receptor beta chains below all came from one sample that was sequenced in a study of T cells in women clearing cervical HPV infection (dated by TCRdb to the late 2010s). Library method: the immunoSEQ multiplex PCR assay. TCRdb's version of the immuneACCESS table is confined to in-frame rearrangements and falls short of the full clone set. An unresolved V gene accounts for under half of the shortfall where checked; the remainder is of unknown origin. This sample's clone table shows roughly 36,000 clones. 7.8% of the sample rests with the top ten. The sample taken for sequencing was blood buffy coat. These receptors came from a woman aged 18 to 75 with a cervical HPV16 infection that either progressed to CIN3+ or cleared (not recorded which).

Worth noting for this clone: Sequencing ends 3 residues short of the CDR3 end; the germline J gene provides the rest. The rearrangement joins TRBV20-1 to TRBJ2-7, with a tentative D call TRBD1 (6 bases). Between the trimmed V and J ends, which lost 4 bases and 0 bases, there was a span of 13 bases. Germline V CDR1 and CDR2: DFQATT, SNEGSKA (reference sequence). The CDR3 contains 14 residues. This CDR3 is CSAIPDSNSYEQYF. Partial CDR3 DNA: TGCAGTGCTATACCGGACAGTAACTCCTACGAG.

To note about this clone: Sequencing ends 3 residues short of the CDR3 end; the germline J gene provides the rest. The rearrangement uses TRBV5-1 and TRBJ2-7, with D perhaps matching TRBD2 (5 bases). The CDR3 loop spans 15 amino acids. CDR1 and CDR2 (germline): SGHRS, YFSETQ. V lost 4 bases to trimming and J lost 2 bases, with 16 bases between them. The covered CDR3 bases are TGCGCCAGCAGCCCAGGACTCTATTCTACCTACGAG. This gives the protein CASSPGLYSTYE. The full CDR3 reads CASSPGLYSTYEQYF.

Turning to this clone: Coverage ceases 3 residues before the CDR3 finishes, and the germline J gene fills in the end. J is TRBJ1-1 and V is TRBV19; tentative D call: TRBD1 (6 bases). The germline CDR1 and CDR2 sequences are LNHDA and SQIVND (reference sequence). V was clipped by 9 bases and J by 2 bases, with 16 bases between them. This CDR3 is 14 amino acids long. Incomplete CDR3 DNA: TGTGCCAGCCGGCGGAGGGGGATCAACACTGAA. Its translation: CASRRRGINTE. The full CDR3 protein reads CASRRRGINTEAFF. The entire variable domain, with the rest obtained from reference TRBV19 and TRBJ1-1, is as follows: DGGITQSPKYLFRKEGQNVTLSCEQNLNHDAMYWYRQDPGQGLRLIYYSQIVNDFQKGDIAEGYSVSREKKESFPLTVTSAQKNPTAFYLCASRRRGINTEAFFGQGTRLTVV.

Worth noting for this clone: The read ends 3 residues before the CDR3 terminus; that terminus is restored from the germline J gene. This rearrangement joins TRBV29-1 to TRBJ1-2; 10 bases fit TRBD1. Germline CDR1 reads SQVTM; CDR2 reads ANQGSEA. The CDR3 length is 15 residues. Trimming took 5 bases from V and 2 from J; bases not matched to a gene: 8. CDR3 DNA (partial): TGCAGCGTTCCCCCCACGACAGGGGGCAACTATGGC. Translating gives CSVPPTTGGNYG. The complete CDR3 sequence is CSVPPTTGGNYGYTF.

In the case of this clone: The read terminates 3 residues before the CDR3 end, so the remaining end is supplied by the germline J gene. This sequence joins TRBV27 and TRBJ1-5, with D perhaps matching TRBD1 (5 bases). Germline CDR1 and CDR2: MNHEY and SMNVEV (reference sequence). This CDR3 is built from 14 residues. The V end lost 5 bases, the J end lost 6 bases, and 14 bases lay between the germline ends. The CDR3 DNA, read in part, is TGTGCCAGCAGTCCCGAGTCTGGGGCTCAGCCC. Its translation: CASSPESGAQP. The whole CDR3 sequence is CASSPESGAQPQHF.

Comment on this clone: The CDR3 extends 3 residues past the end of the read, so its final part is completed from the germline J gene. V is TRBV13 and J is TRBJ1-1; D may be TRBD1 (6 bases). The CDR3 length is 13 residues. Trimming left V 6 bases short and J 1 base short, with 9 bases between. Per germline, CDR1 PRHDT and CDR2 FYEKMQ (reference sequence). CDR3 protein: CASSHRENTEAFF. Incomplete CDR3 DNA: TGTGCCAGCAGTCACAGGGAGAACACTGAA.

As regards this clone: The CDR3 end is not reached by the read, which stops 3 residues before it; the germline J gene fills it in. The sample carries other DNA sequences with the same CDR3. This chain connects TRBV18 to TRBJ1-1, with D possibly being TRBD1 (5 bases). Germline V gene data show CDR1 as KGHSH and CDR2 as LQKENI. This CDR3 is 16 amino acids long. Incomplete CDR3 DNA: TGTGCCAGCTCACCCCGGTCGGAAGGGGTACAAGAGACC. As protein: CASSPRSEGVQET. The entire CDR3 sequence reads CASSPRSEGVQETAFF. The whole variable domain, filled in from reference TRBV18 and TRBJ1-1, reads NAGVMQNPRHLVRRRGQEARLRCSPMKGHSHVYWYRQLPEEGLKFMVYLQKENIIDESGMPKERFSAEFPKEGPSILRIQQVVRGDSAAYFCASSPRSEGVQETAFFGQGTRLTVV.

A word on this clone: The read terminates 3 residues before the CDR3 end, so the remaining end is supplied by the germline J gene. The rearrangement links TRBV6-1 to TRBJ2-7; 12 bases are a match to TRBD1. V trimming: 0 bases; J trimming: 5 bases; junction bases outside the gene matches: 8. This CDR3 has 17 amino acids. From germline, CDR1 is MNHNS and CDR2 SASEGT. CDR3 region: CASSEAWGTGGKNEQYF. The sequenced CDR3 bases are TGTGCCAGCAGTGAAGCGTGGGGGACAGGGGGCAAGAACGAG.

Incomplete CDR3 DNA: TGTGCCAGCAGTTTAGGGGACAGTTCCTACGAG. Protein sequence: CASSLGDSSYE. The full CDR3 reads CASSLGDSSYEQYF. V is TRBV27 and J is TRBJ2-7; TRBD1 matches 7 bases. The read comes to an end 3 residues before the CDR3 does, leaving the germline J gene to fill in the end. The CDR3 has 14 residues. Germline assignment: CDR1 MNHEY and CDR2 SMNVEV (reference sequence). V trimming: 2 bases; J trimming: 1 base; junction bases outside the gene matches: 2.

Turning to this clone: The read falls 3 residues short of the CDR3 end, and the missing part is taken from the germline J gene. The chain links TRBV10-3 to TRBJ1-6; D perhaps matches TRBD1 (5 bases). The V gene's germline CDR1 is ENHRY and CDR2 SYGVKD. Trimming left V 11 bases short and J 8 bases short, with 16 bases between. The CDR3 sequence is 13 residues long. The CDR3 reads CASGTGTDSPLHF. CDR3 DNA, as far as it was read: TGTGCCTCAGGGACGGGGACTGATTCACCC.

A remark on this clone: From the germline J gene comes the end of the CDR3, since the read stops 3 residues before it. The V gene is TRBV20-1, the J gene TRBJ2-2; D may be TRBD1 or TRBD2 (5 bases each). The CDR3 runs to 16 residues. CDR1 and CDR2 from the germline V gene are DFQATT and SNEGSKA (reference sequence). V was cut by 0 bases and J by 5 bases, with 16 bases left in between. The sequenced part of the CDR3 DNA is TGCAGTGCTAGAGATTGGGGCCCACGGAGGACCGGGGAG. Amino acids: CSARDWGPRRTGE. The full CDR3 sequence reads CSARDWGPRRTGELFF.

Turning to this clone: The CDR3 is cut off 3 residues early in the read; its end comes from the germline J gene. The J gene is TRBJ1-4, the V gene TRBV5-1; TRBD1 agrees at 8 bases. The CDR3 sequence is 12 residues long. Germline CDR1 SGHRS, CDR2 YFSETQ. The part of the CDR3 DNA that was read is TGCGCCAGCGGGACAGGAAATTCACCA. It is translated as CASGTGNSP. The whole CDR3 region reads CASGTGNSPLFF.

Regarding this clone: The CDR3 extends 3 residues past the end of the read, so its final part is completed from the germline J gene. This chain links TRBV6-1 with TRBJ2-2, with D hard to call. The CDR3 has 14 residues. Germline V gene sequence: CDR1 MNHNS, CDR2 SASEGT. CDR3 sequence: CASSELGTNEKLFF. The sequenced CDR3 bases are TGTGCCAGCAGTGAACTTGGAACTAATGAAAAG.

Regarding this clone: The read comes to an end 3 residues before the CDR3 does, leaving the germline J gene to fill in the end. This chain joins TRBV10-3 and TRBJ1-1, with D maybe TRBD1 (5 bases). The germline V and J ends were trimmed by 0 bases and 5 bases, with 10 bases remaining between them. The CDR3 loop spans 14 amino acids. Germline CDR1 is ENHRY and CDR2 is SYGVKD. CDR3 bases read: TGTGCCATCAGTGAGTCGGCCGGGGGGACTGAA. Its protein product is CAISESAGGTE. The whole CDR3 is CAISESAGGTEAFF.

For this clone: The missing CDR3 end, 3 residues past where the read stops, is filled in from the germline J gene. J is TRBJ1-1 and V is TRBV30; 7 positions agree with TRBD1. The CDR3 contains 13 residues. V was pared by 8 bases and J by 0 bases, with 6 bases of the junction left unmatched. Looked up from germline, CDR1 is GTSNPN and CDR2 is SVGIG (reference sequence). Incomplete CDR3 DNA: TGTGCCGGCGACAGGGAAATGAACACTGAA. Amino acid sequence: CAGDREMNTE. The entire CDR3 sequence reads CAGDREMNTEAFF.

The CDR3: CASSRGLAGEVGEQFF. The sequenced part of the CDR3 DNA is TGTGCCAGTAGCCGGGGACTAGCGGGAGAGGTGGGTGAG. The rearrangement uses TRBV19 and TRBJ2-1, with 14 bases aligning to TRBD2. The read halts 3 residues ahead of the CDR3 end, with the missing end drawn from the germline J gene. The V gene's germline CDR1 is LNHDA and CDR2 SQIVND (reference sequence). V trimming: 6 bases; J trimming: 9 bases; junction bases outside the gene matches: 10. The CDR3 loop spans 16 amino acids. The entire variable domain, with the rest obtained from reference TRBV19 and TRBJ2-1, is as follows: DGGITQSPKYLFRKEGQNVTLSCEQNLNHDAMYWYRQDPGQGLRLIYYSQIVNDFQKGDIAEGYSVSREKKESFPLTVTSAQKNPTAFYLCASSRGLAGEVGEQFFGPGTRLTVL.

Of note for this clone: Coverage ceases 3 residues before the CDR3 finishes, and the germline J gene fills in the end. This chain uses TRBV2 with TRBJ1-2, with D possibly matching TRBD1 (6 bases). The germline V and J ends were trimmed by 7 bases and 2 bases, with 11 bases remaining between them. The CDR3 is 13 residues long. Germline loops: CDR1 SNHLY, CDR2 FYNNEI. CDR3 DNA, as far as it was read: TGTGCCAGCACCACTACAGGGAACTATGGC. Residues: CASTTTGNYG. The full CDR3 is CASTTTGNYGYTF.

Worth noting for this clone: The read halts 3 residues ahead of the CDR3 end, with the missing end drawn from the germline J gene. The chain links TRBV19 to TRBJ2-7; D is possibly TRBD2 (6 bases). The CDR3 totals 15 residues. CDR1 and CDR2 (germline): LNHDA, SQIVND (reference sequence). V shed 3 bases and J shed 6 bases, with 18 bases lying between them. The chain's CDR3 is CASSMSGGENVEQYF. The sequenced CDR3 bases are TGTGCCAGTAGTATGTCTGGAGGGGAGAACGTCGAG.

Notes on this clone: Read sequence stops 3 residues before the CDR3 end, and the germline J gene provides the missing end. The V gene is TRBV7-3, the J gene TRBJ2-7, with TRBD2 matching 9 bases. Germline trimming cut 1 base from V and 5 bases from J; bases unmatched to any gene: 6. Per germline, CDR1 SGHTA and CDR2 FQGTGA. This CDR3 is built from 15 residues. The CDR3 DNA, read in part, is TGTGCCAGCAGCTTAAGCGGCGGGGGGGGCAACGAG. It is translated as CASSLSGGGGNE. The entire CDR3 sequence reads CASSLSGGGGNEQYF.

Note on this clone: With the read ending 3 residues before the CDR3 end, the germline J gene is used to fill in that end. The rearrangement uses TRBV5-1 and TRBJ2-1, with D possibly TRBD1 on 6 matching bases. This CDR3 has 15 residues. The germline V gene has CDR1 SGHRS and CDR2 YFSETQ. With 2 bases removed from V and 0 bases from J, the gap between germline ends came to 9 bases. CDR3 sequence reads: CASSFGDNSYNEQFF. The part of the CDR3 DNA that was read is TGCGCCAGCAGCTTCGGGGACAACTCCTACAATGAG.

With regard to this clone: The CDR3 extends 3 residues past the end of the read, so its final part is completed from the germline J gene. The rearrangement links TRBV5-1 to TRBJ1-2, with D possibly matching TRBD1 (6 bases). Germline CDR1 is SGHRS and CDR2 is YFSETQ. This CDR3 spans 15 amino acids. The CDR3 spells CASSGGGSSSYDYTF. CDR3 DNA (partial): TGCGCCAGCAGCGGGGGGGGCTCCAGCTCCTACGAC.

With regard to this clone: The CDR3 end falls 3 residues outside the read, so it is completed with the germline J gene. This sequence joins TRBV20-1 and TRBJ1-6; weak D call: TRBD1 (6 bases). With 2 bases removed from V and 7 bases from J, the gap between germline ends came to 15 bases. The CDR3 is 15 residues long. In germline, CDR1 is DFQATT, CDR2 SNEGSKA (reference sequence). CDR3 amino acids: CSARQGSASNSPLHF. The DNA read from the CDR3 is TGCAGTGCTAGACAGGGGAGCGCCTCGAATTCACCC.

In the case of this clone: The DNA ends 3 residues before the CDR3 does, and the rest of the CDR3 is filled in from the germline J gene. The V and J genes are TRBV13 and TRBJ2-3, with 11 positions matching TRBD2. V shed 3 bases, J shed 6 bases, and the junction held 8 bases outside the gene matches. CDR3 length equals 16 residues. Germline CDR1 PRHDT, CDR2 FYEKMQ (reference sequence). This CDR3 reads CASSFRLAGGGDTQYF. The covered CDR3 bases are TGTGCCAGCAGCTTTCGGCTAGCGGGAGGTGGGGATACG.

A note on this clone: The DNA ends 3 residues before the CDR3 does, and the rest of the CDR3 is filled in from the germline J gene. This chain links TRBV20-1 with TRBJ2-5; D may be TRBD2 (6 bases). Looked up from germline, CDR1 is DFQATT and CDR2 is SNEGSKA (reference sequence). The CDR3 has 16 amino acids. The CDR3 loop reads CSARDLGGAGTDTQYF. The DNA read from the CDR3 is TGCAGTGCTAGAGACCTTGGCGGGGCTGGCACAGATACC.

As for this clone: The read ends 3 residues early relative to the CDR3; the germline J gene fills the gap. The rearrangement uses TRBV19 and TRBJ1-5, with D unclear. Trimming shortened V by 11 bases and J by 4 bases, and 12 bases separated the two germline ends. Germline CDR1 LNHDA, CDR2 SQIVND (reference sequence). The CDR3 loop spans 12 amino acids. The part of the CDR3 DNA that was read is TGTGCCTCCGGGGTCCAAAATCAGCCC. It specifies CASGVQNQP. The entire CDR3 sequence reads CASGVQNQPQHF.

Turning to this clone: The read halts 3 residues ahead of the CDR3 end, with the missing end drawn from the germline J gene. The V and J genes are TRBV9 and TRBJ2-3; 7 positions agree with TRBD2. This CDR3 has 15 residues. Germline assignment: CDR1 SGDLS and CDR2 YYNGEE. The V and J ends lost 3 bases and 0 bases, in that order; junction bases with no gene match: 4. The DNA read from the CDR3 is TGTGCCAGCAGCGCAGGGACTATTAGCACAGATACG. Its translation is CASSAGTISTDT. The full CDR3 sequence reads CASSAGTISTDTQYF.

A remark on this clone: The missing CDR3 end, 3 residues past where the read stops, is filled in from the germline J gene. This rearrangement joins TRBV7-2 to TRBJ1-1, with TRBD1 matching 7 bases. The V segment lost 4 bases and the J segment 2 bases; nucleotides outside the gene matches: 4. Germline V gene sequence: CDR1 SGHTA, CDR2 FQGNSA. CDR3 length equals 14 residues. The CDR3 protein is CASSSGQSNTEAFF. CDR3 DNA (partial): TGTGCCAGCAGCTCGGGACAGTCTAACACTGAA.

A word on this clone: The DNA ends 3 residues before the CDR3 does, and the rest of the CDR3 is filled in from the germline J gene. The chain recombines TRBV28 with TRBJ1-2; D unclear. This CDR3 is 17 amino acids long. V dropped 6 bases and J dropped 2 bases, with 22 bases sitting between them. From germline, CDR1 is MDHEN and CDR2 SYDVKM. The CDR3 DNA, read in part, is TGTGCCAGCAGCACCGGGTCGGCGGGCAGAGACAACTATGGC. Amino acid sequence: CASSTGSAGRDNYG. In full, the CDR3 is CASSTGSAGRDNYGYTF.

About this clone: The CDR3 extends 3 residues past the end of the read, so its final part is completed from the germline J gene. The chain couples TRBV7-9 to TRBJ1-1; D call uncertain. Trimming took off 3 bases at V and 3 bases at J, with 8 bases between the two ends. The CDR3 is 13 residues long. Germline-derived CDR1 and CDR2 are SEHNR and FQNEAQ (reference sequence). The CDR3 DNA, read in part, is TGTGCCAGCAGCTTTGAGCGGGACACTGAA. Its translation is CASSFERDTE. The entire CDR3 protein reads CASSFERDTEAFF.